This T cell receptor (beta chain) was sequenced in a study of blood T cell repertoires in COVID-19. Study context: The samples span acute and convalescent COVID-19 from the United States, Italy and Spain. Sources were T cells, B-cell-depleted T cells, or PBMCs; the material itself was cDNA or gDNA.

The CDR3 spans 15 residues. Germline assignment: CDR1 MNHEY and CDR2 SVGAGI. V was shortened by 8 bases and J by 1 base, with 15 bases between the two germline ends. Original processing notes: Amplified reference gene primers provided the basis for estimating nucleated cell counts. TCRdb's table, derived via immunoSEQ multiplex PCR, lists solely in-frame clones and lacks some. V and J calls and clone size are as listed in that table; D and trimming were resolved from the DNA. The repertoire holds hundreds of thousands of clones, about four fifths seen once, with 8.2% in the top ten. The sequence was collected from a woman aged 50 to 60 with acute or convalescent COVID-19. This chain joins TRBV6-5 and TRBJ1-5; D possibly corresponds to TRBD1 (5 bases). Sequencing was done on a sample of peripheral blood. Written as DNA, the CDR3 is TGTGCCAGCCGGAGGGGAGGAGAAAGCAATCAGCCCCAGCATTTT. Translation: CASRRGGESNQPQHF.